The 22 T cell receptor beta chains listed next were all sequenced from one sample in a study of beta chain features in type 1 diabetes. Study results and caveats: There was a moderate but significant shortening of TCRB CDR3s in all four CD4+ subsets of Type 1 diabetes patients.

These TCRs are of unknown antigen specificity. Since all of the isolated RNA was reverse transcribed, expressed TCRB transcripts were what got sequenced. Profiled with immunoSEQ multiplex PCR; TCRdb holds only in-frame clones, not every one. Of roughly 230,000 clones in the sample, approximately 10% were seen once. Sample: naive CD4+ T cells from blood. The receptors here all came from a young man with type 1 diabetes.

The genes are TRBV29-1 and TRBJ2-1; TRBD2 aligns across 7 bases. The CDR3 extends over 15 amino acids. CDR1 and CDR2 from the germline V gene are SQVTM and ANQGSEA. With V trimmed by 2 bases and J by 6 bases, 10 bases remained unmatched. The CDR3: CSVERRLAPLNEQFF. Written as DNA, the CDR3 is TGCAGCGTTGAAAGGCGACTAGCTCCCCTCAATGAGCAGTTCTTC.

The chain has TRBV6-1 and TRBJ2-7; weak D call: TRBD2 (7 bases). CDR1 and CDR2 (germline): MNHNS, SASEGT. The CDR3 contains 15 residues. Trimming left V 4 bases short and J 1 base short, with 14 bases between. The CDR3 DNA reads as TGTGCCAGCAGTGGGAGGGGGGGCGCTTCCTACGAGCAGTACTTC. The encoded protein is CASSGRGGASYEQYF.

In this sample, this clone turned up a few times. This rearrangement joins TRBV29-1 to TRBJ2-5; 9 bases are shared with TRBD2. This CDR3 is built from 13 residues. Per the germline V gene, CDR1 is SQVTM and CDR2 is ANQGSEA. The junction had 3 bases not matched to a gene; V was cut back by 4 bases and J by 3 bases. CDR3 sequence (DNA): TGCAGCGTTGTATTAGCGGGGGAAGAGACCCAGTACTTC. As protein: CSVVLAGEETQYF.

The V gene is TRBV10-3, the J gene TRBJ2-5; no definite D call. In germline, CDR1 is ENHRY, CDR2 SYGVKD. The CDR3 has 13 residues. Trimming took 6 bases from V and 2 from J, leaving 10 bases between them. CDR3 amino acids: CAIRAAGQETQYF. The CDR3 DNA reads as TGTGCCATCAGGGCCGCAGGACAAGAGACCCAGTACTTC.

The sample holds a few counts of this clone. The chain joins TRBV11-1 to TRBJ2-6, with 7 bases lining up with TRBD1. V lost 3 bases and J lost 4; bases outside the gene matches: 9. This CDR3 spans 17 amino acids. CDR1 and CDR2 (germline): SGHAT, FQDESV (reference sequence). This CDR3 reads CASSFGQAVAGANVLTF. The CDR3 DNA reads TGTGCCAGCAGCTTCGGACAGGCTGTCGCGGGGGCCAACGTCCTGACTTTC.

V usage is TRBV5-4 and J usage is TRBJ1-6; D remains unclear. Per the germline V gene, CDR1 is SGHNT and CDR2 is YYREEE (reference sequence). This CDR3 has 13 residues. The V gene lost 0 bases and the J gene lost 10 bases, with 8 bases spanning the gap. CDR3 region: CASSLDSQSPLHF. The CDR3 coding sequence is TGTGCCAGCAGCTTGGACAGCCAGTCACCCCTCCACTTT.

V gene TRBV5-1 combines with J gene TRBJ2-3, with 8 positions matching TRBD2. Trimming at V came to 3 bases and at J to 6 bases, leaving 6 bases not matched to a gene. The CDR3 totals 14 residues. Germline CDR1 and CDR2: SGHRS and YFSETQ. The CDR3 coding sequence is TGCGCCAGCAGCTACGGACTAGCTGTGGATACGCAGTATTTT. This translates into CASSYGLAVDTQYF.

The sample holds a few counts of this clone. This chain connects TRBV6-5 to TRBJ2-1; possibly TRBD2 for D (7 bases). V was cut by 5 bases and J by 7 bases, with 18 bases left in between. There are 15 residues in the CDR3. The germline V gene encodes CDR1 MNHEY and CDR2 SVGAGI. Written as DNA, the CDR3 is TGTGCCAGCAGTGCCCTAGGGGGGGGGCAAAATGAGCAGTTCTTC. Amino acid sequence: CASSALGGGQNEQFF.

This clone occurred a few times. The chain combines TRBV30 with TRBJ2-7, with TRBD2 matching 8 bases. After removal of 6 bases from V and 3 bases from J, the junction contained 7 bases not matched to a gene. This CDR3 has 13 amino acids. Germline lookup yields CDR1 GTSNPN and CDR2 SVGIG (reference sequence). The CDR3 region is CACPDRGGYEQYF. CDR3 nucleotides: TGTGCCTGTCCAGACCGGGGGGGCTACGAGCAGTACTTC.

V is TRBV30 and J is TRBJ1-5; D is unclear. The V end was cut by 2 bases, the J end by 5 bases, with 7 bases between. CDR1 is GTSNPN, CDR2 SVGIG, per germline (reference sequence). This CDR3 is built from 12 residues. The CDR3 region is CAWSSGYQPQHF. The CDR3 DNA reads TGTGCCTGGAGTTCGGGGTATCAGCCCCAGCATTTT.

This clone was counted between two and nine times. The chain is built from TRBV6-5 and TRBJ1-2; a weak D match, TRBD1 (6 bases). Trimming removed 4 bases at V and 7 bases at J, with 10 bases between. CDR1 MNHEY and CDR2 SVGAGI come from the germline V gene. This CDR3 contains 12 residues. The CDR3 region has the DNA TGTGCCAGCAGTTCCACAGGGAGTGGCTACACCTTC. Its translation: CASSSTGSGYTF.

The genes are TRBV18 and TRBJ1-4; unclear D gene. V was clipped by 3 bases and J by 8 bases, with 7 bases between them. The CDR3 is 12 amino acids. Germline-derived CDR1 and CDR2 are KGHSH and LQKENI. CDR3 in amino acids: CASSPPGEKLFF. DNA of the CDR3: TGTGCCAGCTCACCCCCGGGGGAAAAACTGTTTTTT.

This clone was seen a single time. The chain joins TRBV6-6 to TRBJ2-7; 8 bases are a match to TRBD2. V was pared by 6 bases and J by 3 bases, with 7 bases of the junction left unmatched. Germline V gives CDR1 MNHNY, CDR2 SVGAGI (reference sequence). The CDR3 sequence is 14 residues long. As DNA, the CDR3 is TGTGCCAGCAGGCTACGGCGGGGGGACTACGAGCAGTACTTC. It translates to CASRLRRGDYEQYF.

This clone turned up a few times. The rearrangement uses TRBV29-1 and TRBJ1-1; 10 bases match TRBD1. The CDR3 is 14 residues long. The ends lost 7 bases at V and 5 bases at J; junction bases unmatched: 10. CDR1 is SQVTM and CDR2 is ANQGSEA in the germline V gene. DNA for the CDR3: TGCAGCGCCACGGGACAGGGGAAGTCGACTGAAGCTTTCTTT. Residues: CSATGQGKSTEAFF. The complete variable domain, with remaining parts taken from reference TRBV29-1 and TRBJ1-1, reads SAVISQKPSRDICQRGTSLTIQCQVDSQVTMMFWYRQQPGQSLTLIATANQGSEATYESGFVIDKFPISRPNLTFSTLTVSNMSPEDSSIYLCSATGQGKSTEAFFGQGTRLTVV.

This clone appeared a few times. The chain recombines TRBV30 with TRBJ1-2; the D gene is possibly TRBD1 (5 bases). The CDR3 totals 12 residues. V was trimmed by 4 bases and J by 7 bases, leaving 13 bases between them. The V gene's germline CDR1 is GTSNPN and CDR2 SVGIG (reference sequence). The CDR3 bases are TGTGCCTGGACCACCGGGGGTTTTGGCTACACCTTC. Translated, it gives CAWTTGGFGYTF.

The rearrangement joins TRBV5-1 to TRBJ1-2; tentatively, D is TRBD1 (6 bases). CDR3 size: 14 residues. Germline CDR1 and CDR2: SGHRS and YFSETQ. With 4 bases removed from V and 4 bases from J, the gap between germline ends came to 14 bases. The chain's CDR3 is CASSHRDPSYGYTF. CDR3 sequence (DNA): TGCGCCAGCAGCCACAGGGATCCCAGCTATGGCTACACCTTC.

V usage is TRBV14 and J usage is TRBJ2-7, with no clear D. V was trimmed by 4 bases and J by 3 bases, leaving 10 bases between them. The V gene's germline CDR1 is SGHDN and CDR2 FVKESK. The CDR3 is 13 amino acids. The CDR3 protein is CASSLRLRYEQYF. Here the CDR3 DNA reads TGTGCCAGCAGCCTCCGACTCCGCTACGAGCAGTACTTC.

This clone was picked up a small number of times. This sequence joins TRBV4-1 and TRBJ1-5; possibly TRBD1 for D (5 bases). The CDR3 sequence is 15 residues long. The germline V and J ends were trimmed by 2 bases and 6 bases, with 14 bases remaining between them. Per germline, CDR1 MGHRA and CDR2 YSYEKL. The CDR3 loop reads CASSQIGGDGQPQHF. In DNA form, the CDR3 reads TGCGCCAGCAGCCAAATCGGGGGGGACGGTCAGCCCCAGCATTTT.

The CDR3 DNA reads as TGTGCCTGGTCTAGCGCAGCCGGTGGGACCCAGTACTTC. Protein: CAWSSAAGGTQYF. The gene calls are TRBV30 and TRBJ2-5, with TRBD2 as a possible D gene (6 bases). CDR3 length equals 13 residues. The V gene lost 5 bases and the J gene lost 7 bases, with 17 bases spanning the gap. Germline-derived CDR1 and CDR2 are GTSNPN and SVGIG (reference sequence).

The J gene is TRBJ1-6, the V gene TRBV4-3; TRBD1 matches 10 bases. J gave up 9 bases and V 4 bases, and 3 bases lay outside the gene matches. The CDR3 length is 14 residues. Germline V gene lookup returns CDR1 LGHNA and CDR2 YSLEER. CDR3 sequence (DNA): TGCGCCAGCAGCCTGGGACAGGGGAGTTCACCCCTCCACTTT. Encoded protein: CASSLGQGSSPLHF.

In this sample, this clone turned up a few times. V is TRBV6-6 and J is TRBJ1-1, with a weak D call TRBD1 (6 bases). V was pared by 0 bases and J by 1 base, with 9 bases between. This CDR3 region has 15 residues. Germline V gene lookup returns CDR1 MNHNY and CDR2 SVGAGI (reference sequence). CDR3 sequence reads: CASSYSRGGNTEAFF. DNA of the CDR3: TGTGCCAGCAGTTACTCGAGAGGGGGGAACACTGAAGCTTTCTTT.

This clone came up a few times. This chain uses TRBV28 with TRBJ2-7; D possibly matches TRBD1 or TRBD2 (6 bases each). V lost 6 bases and J lost 5, with 14 bases in between. CDR3 length equals 13 residues. Per the germline V gene, CDR1 is MDHEN and CDR2 is SYDVKM. Here the CDR3 reads CASRLQGGNEQYF. CDR3 DNA sequence: TGTGCCAGCAGGTTACAGGGAGGCAACGAGCAGTACTTC.